These T cell receptor beta chains were read from a single sample in a study of T-cell memory formation after mild COVID-19. TCRdb re-analysed the 5' RACE reads in MiXCR, keeping a single row per CDR3 protein. Of 250,000 to 300,000 distinct CDR3 sequences detected, 15% to 20% appear once; the ten largest clones hold about a fifth. The sample comprised PBMCs or a T cell subset sorted from them (not recorded which). The receptors were gathered from a man aged 18 to 29 who had mild COVID-19 (a few samples of this study predate the infection). Cell type and time point are not known. Both conserved end residues are part of each CDR3. A D gene is named only where the DNA matches it firmly. The size entry is marked missing in some rows and otherwise reads once, few, many or a size class.

CDR3 protein,CDR3 DNA,J gene,D gene,clone size,V gene
CASSLAPSGETQYF,TGTGCCAGCAGCTTAGCGCCTAGCGGGGAGACCCAGTACTTC,TRBJ2-5,TRBD2,few,TRBV7-9
CASSYLGAETQYF,TGTGCCAGCAGTTATCTAGGAGCGGAGACCCAGTACTTC,TRBJ2-5,.,few,TRBV6-5
CASSLKGQGDGYTF,TGTGCCAGCAGTTTAAAAGGACAGGGGGATGGCTACACCTTC,TRBJ1-2,TRBD1,.,TRBV12-3/TRBV12-4
CAWSISGYNEQFF,TGTGCCTGGAGTATTTCGGGTTACAATGAGCAGTTCTTC,TRBJ2-1,.,few,TRBV30
CASSRQAEGSYNSPLHF,TGTGCCAGCAGCCGACAGGCAGAGGGCTCCTATAATTCACCCCTCCACTTT,TRBJ1-6,.,few,TRBV6-5
CSAPGQGLYGYTF,TGCAGTGCCCCGGGACAGGGTCTCTATGGCTACACCTTC,TRBJ1-2,TRBD1,.,TRBV20-1
CSALDGAQETQYF,TGCAGTGCTCTAGACGGGGCCCAAGAGACCCAGTACTTC,TRBJ2-5,.,few,TRBV20-1
CASRTRGGRIANEQFF,TGTGCCAGCAGAACCCGGGGGGGGAGGATAGCCAATGAGCAGTTCTTC,TRBJ2-1,TRBD2,.,TRBV12-3/TRBV12-4
CASSFRFGELFF,TGTGCCAGCAGTTTTCGTTTCGGGGAGCTGTTTTTT,TRBJ2-2,.,.,TRBV6-2/TRBV6-3
CASRAEQGRGTEAFF,TGTGCCAGCAGGGCCGAGCAGGGAAGGGGCACTGAAGCTTTCTTT,TRBJ1-1,.,.,TRBV6-2/TRBV6-3
CASSQSLLSDPNGYTF,TGTGCCAGCAGCCAGAGTCTGCTCTCGGACCCGAATGGCTACACCTTC,TRBJ1-2,.,.,TRBV14
CASSPGTGEEQYF,TGTGCCAGCAGCCCCGGGACAGGGGAAGAGCAGTACTTC,TRBJ2-7,TRBD1,few,TRBV7-9
CASSLRQTNSPLHF,TGCGCCAGCAGCTTGCGGCAGACCAATTCACCCCTCCACTTT,TRBJ1-6,.,.,TRBV5-1
CASSERTGGAGEKLFF,TGCGCCAGCAGCGAGAGGACAGGGGGCGCGGGTGAAAAACTGTTTTTT,TRBJ1-4,TRBD1,few,TRBV5-1
CATSQGLGKGTEAFF,TGTGCCACCAGTCAGGGGCTGGGCAAGGGGACTGAAGCTTTCTTT,TRBJ1-1,.,few,TRBV15
CSARATGTGDSGYTF,TGCAGTGCTAGAGCCACCGGGACAGGGGACTCTGGCTACACCTTC,TRBJ1-2,TRBD1,few,TRBV20-1
CASGTTSGADTGELFF,TGTGCCAGCGGGACGACTAGCGGGGCGGACACCGGGGAGCTGTTTTTT,TRBJ2-2,TRBD2,few,TRBV28
CAISDGQRSSYEQYF,TGTGCCATCAGTGACGGACAGAGGAGCTCCTACGAGCAGTACTTC,TRBJ2-7,.,few,TRBV10-3
CASSNRGMNTEAFF,TGTGCCAGTAGCAACCGAGGGATGAACACTGAAGCTTTCTTT,TRBJ1-1,.,few,TRBV19
CASSPKGGRFYNEQFF,TGTGCCAGCAGCCCCAAGGGGGGGCGCTTCTACAATGAGCAGTTCTTC,TRBJ2-1,.,.,TRBV7-8
CAWSVRGNSHNEQFF,TGTGCCTGGAGTGTACGCGGCAACTCTCACAATGAGCAGTTCTTC,TRBJ2-1,.,.,TRBV30
CATSDIGTTQPQHF,TGTGCCACCAGTGACATCGGGACCACACAGCCCCAGCATTTT,TRBJ1-5,.,.,TRBV24-1
CASSQGAKETQYF,TGCGCCAGCAGCCAAGGGGCGAAAGAGACCCAGTACTTC,TRBJ2-5,.,few,TRBV4-3
CASSQALLLGNTEAFF,TGCGCCAGCAGCCAAGCGTTACTCCTCGGGAACACTGAAGCTTTCTTT,TRBJ1-1,.,many,TRBV4-1
CSVEEAGKGETQYF,TGCAGCGTTGAAGAAGCAGGGAAAGGGGAGACCCAGTACTTC,TRBJ2-5,.,.,TRBV29-1
CASSPVSQGTEAFF,TGCGCCAGCAGTCCAGTGTCCCAGGGGACCGAAGCTTTCTTT,TRBJ1-1,.,.,TRBV5-1
CASYRDRGYSRGYTF,TGTGCCAGTTACCGGGACAGGGGGTACTCCCGCGGCTACACCTTC,TRBJ1-2,TRBD1,.,TRBV19
CASSPGGPGKETQYF,TGTGCCAGCAGTCCAGGTGGGCCAGGGAAGGAGACCCAGTACTTC,TRBJ2-5,.,.,TRBV6-2/TRBV6-3
CASAGGPGNTIYF,TGTGCCAGCGCCGGGGGTCCTGGAAACACCATATATTTT,TRBJ1-3,.,.,TRBV6-2/TRBV6-3
CASSSLGRDGNTEAFF,TGTGCCAGCAGCTCCCTTGGGAGGGACGGGAACACTGAAGCTTTCTTT,TRBJ1-1,.,.,TRBV7-2
CASSPYRDRVVGEQYF,TGTGCCAGCAGTCCCTACCGGGACAGGGTCGTGGGCGAGCAGTACTTC,TRBJ2-7,TRBD1,.,TRBV6-5
CASSPGLEPFRETQYF,TGTGCCAGCAGCCCAGGACTAGAACCGTTCCGGGAGACCCAGTACTTC,TRBJ2-5,TRBD2,.,TRBV7-2
CSARAGQASGEAFF,TGCAGTGCTAGAGCCGGACAGGCCTCGGGTGAAGCTTTCTTT,TRBJ1-1,TRBD1,.,TRBV20-1
CASSLRSRGGREQFF,TGTGCCAGCAGTCTACGATCCCGGGGGGGCCGTGAGCAGTTCTTC,TRBJ2-1,TRBD2,few,TRBV28
CASRATSGGITDTQYF,TGTGCCAGCAGGGCTACTAGCGGGGGGATCACAGATACGCAGTATTTT,TRBJ2-3,TRBD2,.,TRBV6-1
CASSWSGGVNTGELFF,TGTGCCAGCAGCTGGTCAGGGGGCGTGAACACCGGGGAGCTGTTTTTT,TRBJ2-2,TRBD1,.,TRBV7-3
CASSPLSSGNTIYF,TGTGCCAGCAGCCCCCTTAGCTCTGGAAACACCATATATTTT,TRBJ1-3,.,.,TRBV11-2
CSGFGGDTEAFF,TGCAGTGGGTTCGGGGGGGACACTGAAGCTTTCTTT,TRBJ1-1,.,.,TRBV20-1
CASRRRGGNEQFF,TGCGCCAGCAGGCGTAGGGGGGGCAATGAGCAGTTCTTC,TRBJ2-1,.,few,TRBV4-1
CSALTRNQDTQYF,TGCAGTGCTTTAACGCGAAACCAAGACACCCAGTACTTC,TRBJ2-5,.,few,TRBV20-1
CASSDAGRGDTQYF,TGTGCCAGCAGTGATGCGGGGAGAGGTGATACGCAGTATTTT,TRBJ2-3,.,.,TRBV2